This passage covers 3 T cell receptor beta chains from one sample sequenced in a study of beta chain features in type 1 diabetes. Sequenced material consisted of expressed TCRB transcripts (all of the isolated RNA was reverse transcribed). Repertoires were generated with immunoSEQ multiplex PCR, while TCRdb's copy carries only in-frame clones and drops some. The table records roughly 400,000 clones, approximately 15% of them present only once. The sequenced sample was naive CD4+ T cells from blood. The receptors were gathered from a man aged 30 to 39 in good health.

This chain links TRBV27 with TRBJ2-1, with D unresolved. V was pared by 6 bases and J by 14 bases, with 14 bases between. Germline CDR1 MNHEY, CDR2 SMNVEV (reference sequence). This CDR3 region has 11 residues. DNA of the CDR3: TGTGCCAGCAGATATAGCATTACGGAGTTCTTC. This translates into CASRYSITEFF.

In its sample, this clone was seen a few times. The rearrangement links TRBV29-1 to TRBJ2-7, with D hard to call. Germline V gene data show CDR1 as SQVTM and CDR2 as ANQGSEA. The CDR3 is 11 amino acids. V gave up 6 bases and J gave up 3 bases, with 9 bases separating them. For the CDR3, the DNA is TGCAGCGTCAACACGGGCTACGAGCAGTACTTC. Translated, it gives CSVNTGYEQYF.

As concerns this clone: Since a much larger clone is just one base distant, this may be a read error. This chain connects TRBV6-5 to TRBJ2-5; D is unclear. There are 11 residues in the CDR3. Germline CDR1 MNHEY, CDR2 SVGAGI. V dropped 4 bases and J dropped 4 bases, with 4 bases sitting between them. In nucleotides, the CDR3 is TGTGCCAGCAGTTTCCTAGAGACCCAGTACTTC. It yields the protein CASSFLETQYF.